The sequence of this T cell receptor (beta chain) was determined in a study of CD8+ T cells in alopecia areata. About the research overall: C3H/HeJ donors aged roughly 6-13 months with spontaneous alopecia supplied skin grafted onto roughly 6-10-week-old female C3H/HeJ mice. Regarding the study as a whole: Clonality was higher in lesional than normal scalp, especially in alopecia totalis/universalis.

This clone was counted only a few times. Its matching antigen is unknown. A read error is possible here, since a much larger clone lies one base away. Genes here carry mouse names. The CDR3 end lies 4 residues beyond the end of the read and is filled in from the germline J gene. V was pared by 3 bases and J by 0 bases, with 5 bases between. The CDR3 totals 13 residues. CDR1 and CDR2 (germline): NNHDY, SYVADS. Extracted RNA was reverse transcribed into cDNA, the sequencing template. Assay used: immunoSEQ multiplex PCR; TCRdb lists only in-frame clones, some missing. The table lists roughly 260,000 clones, with no singletons. Cells from pooled cutaneous lymph nodes were sorted by CD4, CD8alpha, NKG2D, NKG2ACE and other markers.

This clonotype originated in a C3H/HeJ mouse with alopecia areata. As its MHC haplotype, the strain has H2-k. Source material: CD4+ T cells sorted from a lymph node. V and J are TRBV13-3 and TRBJ2-3, with D hard to call. Here the CDR3 reads CASSVQSAETLYF. The CDR3 DNA, read in part, is TGTGCCAGCAGTGTACAAAGTGCAGAA.